The rows below give T cell receptor beta chains drawn from one sample of a study of blood T cell repertoires in COVID-19. Measured with immunoSEQ multiplex PCR; TCRdb has only the in-frame clones, and not every one. The data show roughly 70,000 clones, 91% seen once. Material for sequencing was peripheral blood. These TCRs come from a woman in her sixties or seventies with active COVID-19. Both conserved end residues are part of each CDR3. A D gene is named only where the DNA matches it firmly. Clone sizes are given selectively: once, few, many, or a class where the clone is expanded.

cdr3_length: 15
j_call: TRBJ2-3
v_call: TRBV19
clone_size: .
d_call: TRBD2
cdr3_nt: TGTGCCAGTAGCCTGACTAGCGGACACACAGATACGCAGTATTTT
cdr3_aa: CASSLTSGHTDTQYF

cdr3_length: 15
j_call: TRBJ2-3
v_call: TRBV27
clone_size: once
d_call: TRBD2
cdr3_nt: TGTGCCAGCAGTCGGAGACTAGCGACCACAGATACGCAGTATTTT
cdr3_aa: CASSRRLATTDTQYF

cdr3_length: 14
j_call: TRBJ2-5
v_call: TRBV6-6
clone_size: .
d_call: .
cdr3_nt: TGTGCCAGCAGGCTACAGGGTAAACAAGAGACCCAGTACTTC
cdr3_aa: CASRLQGKQETQYF

cdr3_length: 14
j_call: TRBJ2-5
v_call: TRBV7-2
clone_size: .
d_call: .
cdr3_nt: TGTGCCAGCAGCTTAGTCCACAGCCAAGAGACCCAGTACTTC
cdr3_aa: CASSLVHSQETQYF

cdr3_length: 14
j_call: TRBJ1-4
v_call: TRBV7-8
clone_size: .
d_call: TRBD1
cdr3_nt: TGTGCCAGCAGCCTTCAACGGACAGGGGAAAAACTGTTTTTT
cdr3_aa: CASSLQRTGEKLFF

cdr3_length: 14
j_call: TRBJ2-5
v_call: TRBV5-1
clone_size: .
d_call: TRBD1
cdr3_nt: TGCGCCAGCAGCTTGGGGACAGGGATAGAGACCCAGTACTTC
cdr3_aa: CASSLGTGIETQYF

cdr3_length: 13
j_call: TRBJ1-5
v_call: TRBV5-1
clone_size: .
d_call: .
cdr3_nt: TGCGCCAGCAGCTCTATTCCTGATCAGCCCCAGCATTTT
cdr3_aa: CASSSIPDQPQHF

cdr3_length: 13
j_call: TRBJ2-1
v_call: TRBV19
clone_size: .
d_call: .
cdr3_nt: TGTGCCAGTAGTGGAAAAAGGGGGAGTGAGCAGTTCTTC
cdr3_aa: CASSGKRGSEQFF

cdr3_length: 13
j_call: TRBJ2-7
v_call: TRBV12-3/TRBV12-4
clone_size: .
d_call: TRBD2
cdr3_nt: TGTGCCAGCAGTTCGAACAGCGGGAATTTCAGGTACTTC
cdr3_aa: CASSSNSGNFRYF

cdr3_length: 13
j_call: TRBJ2-2
v_call: TRBV30
clone_size: .
d_call: .
cdr3_nt: TGTGCCTGGAGACCATTGAGCACCGGGGAGCTGTTTTTT
cdr3_aa: CAWRPLSTGELFF

cdr3_length: 15
j_call: TRBJ2-7
v_call: TRBV5-1
clone_size: .
d_call: TRBD2
cdr3_nt: TGCGCCAGCAGGCCCCCCACAGCGGGAGGATCCGAGCAGTACTTC
cdr3_aa: CASRPPTAGGSEQYF

cdr3_length: 15
j_call: TRBJ2-7
v_call: TRBV6-5
clone_size: .
d_call: TRBD2
cdr3_nt: TGTGCCAGCTCCGCCGGGAGGACCCCCCGCGGCGAGCAGTACTTC
cdr3_aa: CASSAGRTPRGEQYF

cdr3_length: 11
j_call: TRBJ2-1
v_call: TRBV20-1
clone_size: .
d_call: .
cdr3_nt: TGCAGTGCTAGACCCCATAATGAGCAGTTCTTC
cdr3_aa: CSARPHNEQFF

cdr3_length: 13
j_call: TRBJ1-4
v_call: TRBV7-8
clone_size: .
d_call: .
cdr3_nt: TGTGCCAGCAGCTTAGCGAGGGATGAAAAACTGTTTTTT
cdr3_aa: CASSLARDEKLFF

cdr3_length: 14
j_call: TRBJ2-1
v_call: TRBV6-5
clone_size: .
d_call: TRBD2
cdr3_nt: TGTGCCAGCTACCGACTAGCGGGGTCTAATGAGCAGTTCTTC
cdr3_aa: CASYRLAGSNEQFF

cdr3_length: 13
j_call: TRBJ1-1
v_call: TRBV13
clone_size: once
d_call: .
cdr3_nt: TGTGCCAGCAGCTTAGTAGCGGGGGTTGAAGCTTTCTTT
cdr3_aa: CASSLVAGVEAFF

cdr3_length: 14
j_call: TRBJ1-1
v_call: TRBV5-1
clone_size: .
d_call: TRBD1
cdr3_nt: TGCGCCAGCAACCATGGGACAGGGAACACTGAAGCTTTCTTT
cdr3_aa: CASNHGTGNTEAFF

cdr3_length: 17
j_call: TRBJ2-1
v_call: TRBV5-6
clone_size: .
d_call: .
cdr3_nt: TGTGCCAGCAGCTTGGGAGGAGGGGACTGGACCGCCAATGAGCAGTTCTTC
cdr3_aa: CASSLGGGDWTANEQFF

cdr3_length: 14
j_call: TRBJ1-1
v_call: TRBV6-5
clone_size: .
d_call: .
cdr3_nt: TGTGCCAGCAGTTCACCTCGTGCGGGCACTGAAGCTTTCTTT
cdr3_aa: CASSSPRAGTEAFF

cdr3_length: 11
j_call: TRBJ2-3
v_call: TRBV6-4
clone_size: .
d_call: .
cdr3_nt: TGTGCCAGCAGAGGAGGAGATACGCAGTATTTT
cdr3_aa: CASRGGDTQYF

cdr3_length: 15
j_call: TRBJ2-2
v_call: TRBV2
clone_size: .
d_call: .
cdr3_nt: TGTGCCAGCAGTCCCAGCGCTCAGAGAAACGGGGAGCTGTTTTTT
cdr3_aa: CASSPSAQRNGELFF

cdr3_length: 13
j_call: TRBJ2-7
v_call: TRBV10-2
clone_size: .
d_call: TRBD1
cdr3_nt: TGCGCCAGCCGCTCGGGACAGAACTACGAGCAGTACTTC
cdr3_aa: CASRSGQNYEQYF

cdr3_length: 13
j_call: TRBJ1-5
v_call: TRBV12-3/TRBV12-4
clone_size: few
d_call: .
cdr3_nt: TGTGCCAGCAGCCCCTCGACAAATCAGCCCCAGCATTTT
cdr3_aa: CASSPSTNQPQHF

cdr3_length: 14
j_call: TRBJ1-1
v_call: TRBV7-2
clone_size: .
d_call: .
cdr3_nt: TGTGCCAGCAGCCCCCAGGGAAGGGACACTGAAGCTTTCTTT
cdr3_aa: CASSPQGRDTEAFF

cdr3_length: 16
j_call: TRBJ2-1
v_call: TRBV7-8
clone_size: .
d_call: .
cdr3_nt: TGTGCCAGCAGCTTAGTCAGGGCCTTCACCTACAATGAGCAGTTCTTC
cdr3_aa: CASSLVRAFTYNEQFF

cdr3_length: 15
j_call: TRBJ1-5
v_call: TRBV19
clone_size: .
d_call: TRBD1
cdr3_nt: TGTGCCAGTAGTATAGGGGGACAGGGGAATCAGCCCCAGCATTTT
cdr3_aa: CASSIGGQGNQPQHF

cdr3_length: 13
j_call: TRBJ1-2
v_call: TRBV27
clone_size: .
d_call: .
cdr3_nt: TGTGCCAGCAAGGAGGGAACGGACTATGGCTACACCTTC
cdr3_aa: CASKEGTDYGYTF

cdr3_length: 12
j_call: TRBJ1-1
v_call: TRBV13
clone_size: .
d_call: .
cdr3_nt: TGTGCCAGCAGCACCAGGGCCTTAGGGGCTTTCTTT
cdr3_aa: CASSTRALGAFF

cdr3_length: 12
j_call: TRBJ1-2
v_call: TRBV25-1
clone_size: .
d_call: .
cdr3_nt: TGTGCCAGCAGTCCCGGGGGGGAAGGCTACACCTTC
cdr3_aa: CASSPGGEGYTF

cdr3_length: 14
j_call: TRBJ1-1
v_call: TRBV6-6
clone_size: .
d_call: TRBD1
cdr3_nt: TGTGCCAGCACCCAGGACAGGACGAACACTGAAGCTTTCTTT
cdr3_aa: CASTQDRTNTEAFF

cdr3_length: 14
j_call: TRBJ2-1
v_call: TRBV7-2
clone_size: .
d_call: TRBD1
cdr3_nt: TGTGCCAGCAGGCCAGGGGGTTCCCTGGGTGAGCAGTTCTTC
cdr3_aa: CASRPGGSLGEQFF

cdr3_length: 14
j_call: TRBJ1-1
v_call: TRBV15
clone_size: .
d_call: TRBD1
cdr3_nt: TGTGCCACCAGCAGGCTTACAGGGGGCACTGAAGCTTTCTTT
cdr3_aa: CATSRLTGGTEAFF

cdr3_length: 20
j_call: TRBJ1-1
v_call: TRBV6-6
clone_size: few
d_call: TRBD1
cdr3_nt: TGTGCCAGCAGCAAAACGGGCTACCTCAGACAGGGGGAAAAGAACACTGAAGCTTTCTTT
cdr3_aa: CASSKTGYLRQGEKNTEAFF

cdr3_length: 14
j_call: TRBJ1-1
v_call: TRBV10-3
clone_size: .
d_call: TRBD1
cdr3_nt: TGTGCCATTGGGACGGGACAGTCGAACACTGAAGCTTTCTTT
cdr3_aa: CAIGTGQSNTEAFF

cdr3_length: 15
j_call: TRBJ2-6
v_call: TRBV19
clone_size: .
d_call: .
cdr3_nt: TGTGCCAGTAGTATAGCGGGCTCTGGGGCCAACGTCCTGACTTTC
cdr3_aa: CASSIAGSGANVLTF

cdr3_length: 14
j_call: TRBJ2-7
v_call: TRBV9
clone_size: .
d_call: .
cdr3_nt: TGTGCCAGCAGCATCTCTCCCAGGGGCTACGAGCAGTACTTC
cdr3_aa: CASSISPRGYEQYF

cdr3_length: 16
j_call: TRBJ2-1
v_call: TRBV11-2
clone_size: .
d_call: TRBD2
cdr3_nt: TGTGCCAGCAGCCTCGTGGTAGCGGGAGGATACAATGAGCAGTTCTTC
cdr3_aa: CASSLVVAGGYNEQFF

cdr3_length: 15
j_call: TRBJ2-7
v_call: TRBV7-9
clone_size: .
d_call: .
cdr3_nt: TGTGCCAGCAGCTTAGGTGGGGCCTCCAGCCCCGAGCAGTACTTC
cdr3_aa: CASSLGGASSPEQYF

cdr3_length: 15
j_call: TRBJ1-1
v_call: TRBV19
clone_size: .
d_call: .
cdr3_nt: TGTGCCAGTAGGGATCGGGACACCGATCCGACTGAAGCTTTCTTT
cdr3_aa: CASRDRDTDPTEAFF

cdr3_length: 13
j_call: TRBJ2-1
v_call: TRBV9
clone_size: .
d_call: TRBD1
cdr3_nt: TGTGCCAGCGCGGGACAGGGGGCGTATGAGCAGTTCTTC
cdr3_aa: CASAGQGAYEQFF

cdr3_length: 16
j_call: TRBJ2-5
v_call: TRBV5-4
clone_size: .
d_call: TRBD1
cdr3_nt: TGTGCCAGCAGCTTGGGGGACAGGGGGCTTATGGGGACCCAGTACTTC
cdr3_aa: CASSLGDRGLMGTQYF

cdr3_length: 12
j_call: TRBJ2-1
v_call: TRBV18
clone_size: few
d_call: .
cdr3_nt: TGTGCCAGCTCACCACCGGACAGACGACGGTTCTTC
cdr3_aa: CASSPPDRRRFF

cdr3_length: 12
j_call: TRBJ1-2
v_call: TRBV5-1
clone_size: .
d_call: TRBD1
cdr3_nt: TGCGCCCCATGGACAGGGAGGGATGGCTACACCTTC
cdr3_aa: CAPWTGRDGYTF

cdr3_length: 12
j_call: TRBJ1-2
v_call: TRBV27
clone_size: once
d_call: .
cdr3_nt: TGTGCCAGCAGTAACAGGGTAGGAGGCTACACCTTC
cdr3_aa: CASSNRVGGYTF

cdr3_length: 13
j_call: TRBJ1-5
v_call: TRBV28
clone_size: once
d_call: .
cdr3_nt: TGTGCCAGCAGTTCCCGCGGACTACAGCCCCAGCATTTT
cdr3_aa: CASSSRGLQPQHF

cdr3_length: 16
j_call: TRBJ2-2
v_call: TRBV6-5
clone_size: .
d_call: .
cdr3_nt: TGTGCCAGCAGTTTGGGCAGACCCACGAACACCGGGGAGCTGTTTTTT
cdr3_aa: CASSLGRPTNTGELFF

cdr3_length: 15
j_call: TRBJ1-3
v_call: TRBV5-1
clone_size: .
d_call: .
cdr3_nt: TGCGCCAGCAGCTTGGAGGACAGCTCTGGAAACACCATATATTTT
cdr3_aa: CASSLEDSSGNTIYF

cdr3_length: 16
j_call: TRBJ2-1
v_call: TRBV14
clone_size: .
d_call: TRBD2
cdr3_nt: TGTGCCAGCAGCCAAGGTCGGACTAGCGGCTACAATGAGCAGTTCTTC
cdr3_aa: CASSQGRTSGYNEQFF

cdr3_length: 15
j_call: TRBJ1-1
v_call: TRBV4-2
clone_size: .
d_call: .
cdr3_nt: TGTGCCAGCAGCCAAGTCTACCGAAGGAACACTGAAGCTTTCTTT
cdr3_aa: CASSQVYRRNTEAFF

cdr3_length: 17
j_call: TRBJ1-6
v_call: TRBV4-1
clone_size: .
d_call: .
cdr3_nt: TGCGCCAGCAGCCACTCGGAGGCGCGCTCCTATAATTCACCCCTCCACTTT
cdr3_aa: CASSHSEARSYNSPLHF

cdr3_length: 14
j_call: TRBJ2-6
v_call: TRBV30
clone_size: .
d_call: .
cdr3_nt: TGTGCCTGGAGTGACAGGGCTGGGGCCAACGTCCTGACTTTC
cdr3_aa: CAWSDRAGANVLTF

cdr3_length: 15
j_call: TRBJ2-7
v_call: TRBV5-1
clone_size: .
d_call: TRBD1
cdr3_nt: TGCGCCAGCAGCCGTTCCACTGACAGGGCCTACGAGCAGTACTTC
cdr3_aa: CASSRSTDRAYEQYF

cdr3_length: 15
j_call: TRBJ1-4
v_call: TRBV19
clone_size: .
d_call: .
cdr3_nt: TGTGCCAGTAGGGGCTTTTCGACAGCGAATGAAAAACTGTTTTTT
cdr3_aa: CASRGFSTANEKLFF

cdr3_length: 16
j_call: TRBJ1-6
v_call: TRBV5-1
clone_size: .
d_call: TRBD1
cdr3_nt: TGCGCCAGCAGCTTAAACGCCGGGACAGGGAAATCACCCCTCCACTTT
cdr3_aa: CASSLNAGTGKSPLHF